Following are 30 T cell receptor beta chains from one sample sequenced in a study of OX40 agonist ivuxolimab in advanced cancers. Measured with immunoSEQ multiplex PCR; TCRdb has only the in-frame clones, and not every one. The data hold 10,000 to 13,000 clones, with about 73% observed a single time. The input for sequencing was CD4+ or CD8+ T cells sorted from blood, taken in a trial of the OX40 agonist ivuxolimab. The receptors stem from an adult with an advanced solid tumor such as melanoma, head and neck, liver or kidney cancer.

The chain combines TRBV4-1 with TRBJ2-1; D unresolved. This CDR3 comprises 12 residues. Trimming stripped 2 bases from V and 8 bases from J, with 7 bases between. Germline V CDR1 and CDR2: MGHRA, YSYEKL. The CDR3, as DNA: TGCGCCAGCAGCCAACTGGTATATGAGCAGTTCTTC. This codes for CASSQLVYEQFF.

The CDR3 loop is CASSPRGLGNTIYF. CDR3 coding DNA: TGTGCCAGCAGTCCCAGGGGGCTTGGAAACACCATATATTTT. This chain uses TRBV27 with TRBJ1-3, with 8 bases identical to TRBD1. CDR3 length: 14 amino acids. Germline CDR1 reads MNHEY; CDR2 reads SMNVEV (reference sequence). With V trimmed by 5 bases and J by 3 bases, 3 bases remained unmatched.

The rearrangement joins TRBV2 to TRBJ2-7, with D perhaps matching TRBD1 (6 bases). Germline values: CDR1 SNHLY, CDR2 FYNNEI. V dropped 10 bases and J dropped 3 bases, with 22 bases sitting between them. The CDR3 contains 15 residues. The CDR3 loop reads CATSLDRDNGYEQYF. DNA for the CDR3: TGTGCCACATCGCTCGACCGGGACAATGGCTACGAGCAGTACTTC.

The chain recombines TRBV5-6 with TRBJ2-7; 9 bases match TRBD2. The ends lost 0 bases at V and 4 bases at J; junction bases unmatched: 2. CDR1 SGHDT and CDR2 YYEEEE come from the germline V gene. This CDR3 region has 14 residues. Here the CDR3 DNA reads TGTGCCAGCAGCTTGGCACTAGCGGGTTACGAGCAGTACTTC. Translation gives CASSLALAGYEQYF.

CDR3 loop: CASSSRQGPSNEQFF. The CDR3 DNA follows: TGTGCCAGCAGCTCGAGACAGGGGCCATCCAATGAGCAGTTCTTC. This chain uses TRBV13 with TRBJ2-1; TRBD1 matches at 8 bases. CDR3 size: 15 residues. Germline V gives CDR1 PRHDT, CDR2 FYEKMQ (reference sequence). After removal of 4 bases from V and 6 bases from J, the junction contained 8 bases not matched to a gene.

CDR3 sequence (DNA): TGCGCCAGCAGCCAAGTAGGTTACGAGCAGTACTTC. Protein sequence: CASSQVGYEQYF. V and J are TRBV4-1 and TRBJ2-5; D is undetermined. The DNA end lines up better with TRBJ2-7; the J call may be wrong. The CDR3 sequence is 12 residues long. Germline values: CDR1 MGHRA, CDR2 YSYEKL.

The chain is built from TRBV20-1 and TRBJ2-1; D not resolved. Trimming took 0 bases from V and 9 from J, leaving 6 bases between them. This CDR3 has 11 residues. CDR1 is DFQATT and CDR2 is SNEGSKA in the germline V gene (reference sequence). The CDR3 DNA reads TGCAGTGCTAGAGATGGGTTTGAGCAGTTCTTC. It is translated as CSARDGFEQFF.

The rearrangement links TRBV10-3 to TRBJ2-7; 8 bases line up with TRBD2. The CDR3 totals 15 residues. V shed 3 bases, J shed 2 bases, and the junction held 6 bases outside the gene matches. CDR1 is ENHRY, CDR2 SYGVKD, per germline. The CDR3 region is CAISDGAGVPYEQYF. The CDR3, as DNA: TGTGCCATCAGTGATGGAGCGGGAGTCCCCTACGAGCAGTACTTC.

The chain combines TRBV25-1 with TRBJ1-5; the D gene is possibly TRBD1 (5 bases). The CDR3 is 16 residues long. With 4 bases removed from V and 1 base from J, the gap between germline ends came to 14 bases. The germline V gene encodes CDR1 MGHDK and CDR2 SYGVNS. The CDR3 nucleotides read TGTGCCAGCAGTGGGGTAAGGGGAGTGAGCAATCAGCCCCAGCATTTT. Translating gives CASSGVRGVSNQPQHF.

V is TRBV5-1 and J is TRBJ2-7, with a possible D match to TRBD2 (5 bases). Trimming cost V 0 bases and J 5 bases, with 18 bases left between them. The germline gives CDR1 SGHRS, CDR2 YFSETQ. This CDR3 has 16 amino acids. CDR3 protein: CASSLEAARGIHEQYF. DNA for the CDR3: TGCGCCAGCAGCTTGGAGGCAGCTAGAGGGATCCACGAGCAGTACTTC.

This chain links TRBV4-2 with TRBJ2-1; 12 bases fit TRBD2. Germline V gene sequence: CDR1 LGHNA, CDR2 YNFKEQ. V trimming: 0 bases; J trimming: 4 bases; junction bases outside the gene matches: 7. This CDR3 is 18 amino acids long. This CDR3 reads CASSQDFRGLAGYNEQFF. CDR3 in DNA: TGTGCCAGCAGCCAAGATTTCCGCGGACTAGCGGGATACAATGAGCAGTTCTTC.

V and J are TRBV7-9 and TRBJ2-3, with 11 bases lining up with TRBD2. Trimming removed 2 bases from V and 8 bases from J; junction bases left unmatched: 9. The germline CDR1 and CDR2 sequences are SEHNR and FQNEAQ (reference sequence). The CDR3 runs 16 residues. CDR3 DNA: TGTGCCAGCAGCTTAAATAGCGGGAGGGCCCTAGGTACGCAGTATTTT. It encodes CASSLNSGRALGTQYF.

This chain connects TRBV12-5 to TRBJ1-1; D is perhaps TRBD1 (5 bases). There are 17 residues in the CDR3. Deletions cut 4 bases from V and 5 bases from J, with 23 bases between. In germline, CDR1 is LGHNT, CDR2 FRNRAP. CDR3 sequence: CASGSPARGKGRTEAFF. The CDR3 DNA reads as TGTGCTAGTGGTTCCCCCGCTCGGGGGAAGGGGAGGACTGAAGCTTTCTTT.

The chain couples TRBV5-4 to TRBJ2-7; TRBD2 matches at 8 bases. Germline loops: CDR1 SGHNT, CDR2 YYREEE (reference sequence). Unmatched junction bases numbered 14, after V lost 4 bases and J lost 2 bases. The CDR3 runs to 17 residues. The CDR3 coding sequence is TGTGCCAGCAGCCCGCCGGGCGGGGGGACTTTCCCCTACGAGCAGTACTTC. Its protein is CASSPPGGGTFPYEQYF.

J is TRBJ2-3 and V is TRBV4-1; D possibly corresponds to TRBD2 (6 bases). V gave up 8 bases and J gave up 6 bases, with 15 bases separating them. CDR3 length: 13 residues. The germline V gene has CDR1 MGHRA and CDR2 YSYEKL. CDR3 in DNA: TGCGCCAGCCATGCCACGGGAGTGGATACGCAGTATTTT. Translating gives CASHATGVDTQYF.

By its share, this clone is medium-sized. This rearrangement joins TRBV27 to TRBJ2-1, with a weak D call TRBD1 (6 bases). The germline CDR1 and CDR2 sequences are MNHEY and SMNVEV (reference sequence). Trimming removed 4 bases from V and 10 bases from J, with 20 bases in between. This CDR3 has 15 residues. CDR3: CASSSTGTYGEEQFF. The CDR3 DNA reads TGTGCCAGCAGTTCGACCGGGACATATGGTGAAGAGCAGTTCTTC.

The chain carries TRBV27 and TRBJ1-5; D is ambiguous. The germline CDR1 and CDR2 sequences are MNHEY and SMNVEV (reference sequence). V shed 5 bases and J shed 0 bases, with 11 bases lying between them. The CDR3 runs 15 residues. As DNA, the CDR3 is TGTGCCAGCAGTCCCAGGCTCAATAGCAATCAGCCCCAGCATTTT. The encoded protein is CASSPRLNSNQPQHF.

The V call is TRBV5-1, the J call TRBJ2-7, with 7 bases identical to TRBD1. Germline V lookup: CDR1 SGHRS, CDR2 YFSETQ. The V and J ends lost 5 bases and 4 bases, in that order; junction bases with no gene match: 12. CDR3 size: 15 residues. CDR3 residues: CASRTGNDRVYEQYF. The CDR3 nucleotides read TGCGCCAGCAGGACAGGGAACGACAGGGTGTACGAGCAGTACTTC.

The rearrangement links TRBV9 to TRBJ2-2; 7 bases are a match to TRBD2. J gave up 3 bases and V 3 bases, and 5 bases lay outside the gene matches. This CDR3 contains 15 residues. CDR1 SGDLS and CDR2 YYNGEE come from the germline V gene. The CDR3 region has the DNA TGTGCCAGCAGCGCTCTAGCGGACTACACCGGGGAGCTGTTTTTT. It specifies CASSALADYTGELFF. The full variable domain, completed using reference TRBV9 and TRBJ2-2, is DSGVTQTPKHLITATGQRVTLRCSPRSGDLSVYWYQQSLDQGLQFLIQYYNGEERAKGNILERFSAQQFPDLHSELNLSSLELGDSALYFCASSALADYTGELFFGEGSRLTVL.

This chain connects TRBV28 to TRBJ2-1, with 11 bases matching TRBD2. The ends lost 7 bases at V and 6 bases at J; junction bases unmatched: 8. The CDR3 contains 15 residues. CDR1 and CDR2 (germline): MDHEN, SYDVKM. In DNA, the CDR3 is TGTGCCAGCACCCTGACTAGCGGGATTGGCAATGAGCAGTTCTTC. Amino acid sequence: CASTLTSGIGNEQFF.

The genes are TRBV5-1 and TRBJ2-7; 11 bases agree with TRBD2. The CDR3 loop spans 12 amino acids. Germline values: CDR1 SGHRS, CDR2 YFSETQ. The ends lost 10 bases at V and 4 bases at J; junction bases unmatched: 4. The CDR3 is CASRTSGYEQYF. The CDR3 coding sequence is TGCGCCTCCAGGACTAGCGGGTACGAGCAGTACTTC.

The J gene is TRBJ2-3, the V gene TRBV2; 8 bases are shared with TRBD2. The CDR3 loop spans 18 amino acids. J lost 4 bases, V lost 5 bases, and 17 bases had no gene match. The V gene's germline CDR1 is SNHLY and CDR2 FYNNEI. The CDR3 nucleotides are TGTGCCAGCAGTCCCAACACCGGACTAGCCGGGGGGGCAGATACGCAGTATTTT. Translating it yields CASSPNTGLAGGADTQYF.

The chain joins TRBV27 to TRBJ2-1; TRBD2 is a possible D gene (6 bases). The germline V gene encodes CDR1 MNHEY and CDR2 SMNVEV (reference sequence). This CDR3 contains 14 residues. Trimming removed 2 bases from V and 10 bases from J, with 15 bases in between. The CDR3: CASSLRARGDEQFF. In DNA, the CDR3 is TGTGCCAGCAGTTTAAGGGCGCGGGGCGACGAGCAGTTCTTC.

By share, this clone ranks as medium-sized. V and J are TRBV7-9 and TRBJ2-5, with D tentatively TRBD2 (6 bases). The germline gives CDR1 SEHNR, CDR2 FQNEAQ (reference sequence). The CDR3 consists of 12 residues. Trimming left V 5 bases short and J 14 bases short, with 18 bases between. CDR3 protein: CASSRGLRDPYF. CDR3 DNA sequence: TGTGCCAGCAGCCGGGGACTCCGCGACCCTTACTTC.

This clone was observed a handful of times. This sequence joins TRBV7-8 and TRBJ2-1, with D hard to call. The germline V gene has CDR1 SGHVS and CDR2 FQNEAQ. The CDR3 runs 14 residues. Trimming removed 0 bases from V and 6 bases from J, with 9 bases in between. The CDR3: CASSLASLSNEQFF. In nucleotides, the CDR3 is TGTGCCAGCAGCTTAGCTTCCTTGTCCAATGAGCAGTTCTTC. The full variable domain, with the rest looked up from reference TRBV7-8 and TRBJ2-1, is GAGVSQSPRYKVAKRGQDVALRCDPISGHVSLFWYQQALGQGPEFLTYFQNEAQLDKSGLPSDRFFAERPEGSVSTLKIQRTQQEDSAVYLCASSLASLSNEQFFGPGTRLTVL.

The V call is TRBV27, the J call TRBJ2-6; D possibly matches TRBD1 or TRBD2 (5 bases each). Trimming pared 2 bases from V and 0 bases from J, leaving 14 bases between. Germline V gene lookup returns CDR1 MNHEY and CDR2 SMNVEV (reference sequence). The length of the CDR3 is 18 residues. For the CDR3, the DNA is TGTGCCAGCAGTTTAACAGGACTTGCCTTCTCTGGGGCCAACGTCCTGACTTTC. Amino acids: CASSLTGLAFSGANVLTF.

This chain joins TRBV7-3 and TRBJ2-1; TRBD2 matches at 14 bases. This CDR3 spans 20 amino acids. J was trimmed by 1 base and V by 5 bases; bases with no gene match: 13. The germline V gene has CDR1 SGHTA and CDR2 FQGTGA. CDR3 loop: CASSNDRGLAGVGSYNEQFF. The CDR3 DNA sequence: TGTGCCAGCAGCAACGACAGGGGACTAGCGGGAGTGGGGTCCTACAATGAGCAGTTCTTC.

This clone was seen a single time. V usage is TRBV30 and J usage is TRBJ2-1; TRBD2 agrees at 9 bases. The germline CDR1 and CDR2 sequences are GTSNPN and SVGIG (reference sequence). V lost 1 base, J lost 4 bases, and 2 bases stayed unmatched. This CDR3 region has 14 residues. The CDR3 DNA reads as TGTGCCTGGAGTGATGCGGGAGGGTACAATGAGCAGTTCTTC. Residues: CAWSDAGGYNEQFF. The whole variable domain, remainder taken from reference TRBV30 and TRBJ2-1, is SQTIHQWPATLVQPVGSPLSLECTVEGTSNPNLYWYRQAAGRGLQLLFYSVGIGQISSEVPQNLSASRPQDRQFILSSKKLLLSDSGFYLCAWSDAGGYNEQFFGPGTRLTVL.

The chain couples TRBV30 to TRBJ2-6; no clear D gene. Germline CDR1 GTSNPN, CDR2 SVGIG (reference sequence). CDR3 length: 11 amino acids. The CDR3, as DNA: TGTGGGCACTCTGGGGCCAACGTCCTGACTTTC. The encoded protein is CGHSGANVLTF.

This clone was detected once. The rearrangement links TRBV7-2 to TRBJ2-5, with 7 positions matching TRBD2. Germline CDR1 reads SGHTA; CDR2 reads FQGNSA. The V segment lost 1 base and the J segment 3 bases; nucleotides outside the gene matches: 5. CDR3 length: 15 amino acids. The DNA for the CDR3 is TGTGCCAGCAGCTTAGGGACTAGAACTAAAGAGACCCAGTACTTC. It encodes CASSLGTRTKETQYF.